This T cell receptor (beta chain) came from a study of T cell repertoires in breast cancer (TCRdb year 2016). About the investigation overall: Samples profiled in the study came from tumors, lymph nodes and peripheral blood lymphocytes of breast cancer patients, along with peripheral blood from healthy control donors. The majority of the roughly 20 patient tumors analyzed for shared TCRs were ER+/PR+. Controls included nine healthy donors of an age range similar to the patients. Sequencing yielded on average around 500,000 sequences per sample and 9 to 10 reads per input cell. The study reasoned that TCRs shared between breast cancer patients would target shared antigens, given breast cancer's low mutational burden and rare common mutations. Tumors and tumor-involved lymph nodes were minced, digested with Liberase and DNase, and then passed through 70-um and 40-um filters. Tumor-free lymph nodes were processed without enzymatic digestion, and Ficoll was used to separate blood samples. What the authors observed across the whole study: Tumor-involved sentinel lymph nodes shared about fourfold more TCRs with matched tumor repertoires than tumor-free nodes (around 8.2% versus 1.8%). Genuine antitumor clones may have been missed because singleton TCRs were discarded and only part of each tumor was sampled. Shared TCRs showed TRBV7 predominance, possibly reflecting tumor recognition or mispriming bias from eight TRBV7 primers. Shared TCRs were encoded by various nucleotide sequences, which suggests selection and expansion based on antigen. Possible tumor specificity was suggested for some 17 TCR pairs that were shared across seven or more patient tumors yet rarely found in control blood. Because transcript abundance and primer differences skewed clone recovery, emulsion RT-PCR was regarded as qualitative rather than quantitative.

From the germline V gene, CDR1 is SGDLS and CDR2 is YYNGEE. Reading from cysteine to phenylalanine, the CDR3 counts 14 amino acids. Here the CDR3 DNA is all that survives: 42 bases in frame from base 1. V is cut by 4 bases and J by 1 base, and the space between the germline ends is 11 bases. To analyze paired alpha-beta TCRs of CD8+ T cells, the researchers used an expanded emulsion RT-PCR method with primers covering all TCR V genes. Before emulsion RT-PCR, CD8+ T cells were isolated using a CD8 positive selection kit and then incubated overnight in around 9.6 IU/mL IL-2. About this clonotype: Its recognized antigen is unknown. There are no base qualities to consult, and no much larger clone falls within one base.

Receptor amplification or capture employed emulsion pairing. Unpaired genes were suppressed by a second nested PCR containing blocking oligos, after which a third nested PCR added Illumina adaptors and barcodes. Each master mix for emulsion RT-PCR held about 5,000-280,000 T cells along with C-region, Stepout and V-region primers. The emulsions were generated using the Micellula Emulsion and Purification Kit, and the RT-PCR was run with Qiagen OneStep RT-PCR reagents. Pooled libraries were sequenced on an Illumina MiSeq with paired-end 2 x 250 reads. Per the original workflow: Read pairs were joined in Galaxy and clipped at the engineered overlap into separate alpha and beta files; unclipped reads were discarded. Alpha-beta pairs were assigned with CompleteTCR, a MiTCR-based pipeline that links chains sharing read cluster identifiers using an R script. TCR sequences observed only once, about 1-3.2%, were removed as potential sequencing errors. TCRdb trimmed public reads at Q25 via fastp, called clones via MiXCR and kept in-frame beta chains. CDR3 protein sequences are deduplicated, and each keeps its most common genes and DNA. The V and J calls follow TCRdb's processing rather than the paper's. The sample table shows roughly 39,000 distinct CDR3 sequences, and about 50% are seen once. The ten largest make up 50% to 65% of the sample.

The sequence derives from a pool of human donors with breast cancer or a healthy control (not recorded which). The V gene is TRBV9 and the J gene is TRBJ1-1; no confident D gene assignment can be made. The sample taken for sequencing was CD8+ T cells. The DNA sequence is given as TGTGCCAGCAGCCCACGGAGTGGGAACACTGAAGCTTTCTTT. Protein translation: CASSPRSGNTEAFF.